The rows below give T cell receptor beta chains drawn from one sample of a study of T-cell reconstitution after alpha-beta-depleted transplantation in children. TCRdb re-called the PCR reads with MiXCR, one entry per CDR3 protein. The repertoire has about 610,000 distinct CDR3 sequences, about 10% of them found once; the top ten carry less than 5%. The sample here was PBMCs from the stem cell graft donor, taken from the stem cell graft. Receptor source: a human donor who donated a stem cell graft to a child with acute myeloid leukemia. Both conserved end residues are part of each CDR3. A D gene is named only where the DNA matches it firmly. The size of a clone is reported for some rows only, either as once, few or many, or as a class for expanded clones.

D	size	V	J	CDR3	DNA
TRBD2	many	TRBV20-1	TRBJ2-1	CSASPTSGRYNEQFF	TGCAGTGCCTCCCCGACTAGCGGGCGTTACAATGAGCAGTTCTTC
TRBD1	many	TRBV9	TRBJ2-3	CASSVTGVADTQYF	TGTGCCAGCAGCGTGACAGGGGTTGCAGATACGCAGTATTTT
TRBD2	NA	TRBV12-3/TRBV12-4	TRBJ2-3	CASRFRPKAGGPTDTQYF	TGTGCCAGCAGGTTCCGGCCCAAGGCGGGAGGGCCAACAGATACGCAGTATTTT
NA	NA	TRBV10-3	TRBJ2-2	CAIKQDMAAGELFF	TGTGCCATCAAGCAGGACATGGCAGCCGGGGAGCTGTTTTTT
NA	many	TRBV6-2/TRBV6-3	TRBJ2-1	CASMGLSRYNEQFF	TGTGCCAGCATGGGTTTAAGTAGGTACAATGAGCAGTTCTTC
NA	NA	TRBV30	TRBJ2-5	CAWTRGRAQETQYF	TGTGCCTGGACTCGTGGCAGGGCGCAAGAGACCCAGTACTTC
NA	few	TRBV29-1	TRBJ2-5	CSVESVAQYF	TGCAGCGTTGAGTCCGTGGCCCAGTACTTC
TRBD1	few	TRBV27	TRBJ1-4	CASRRQGNEKLFF	TGTGCCAGCAGGCGACAGGGTAATGAAAAACTGTTTTTT
NA	few	TRBV9	TRBJ2-5	CASSARPGTPQETQYF	TGTGCCAGCAGCGCTCGTCCCGGGACTCCCCAAGAGACCCAGTACTTC
NA	many	TRBV7-2	TRBJ2-5	CASSLFGETQYF	TGTGCCAGCAGTTTGTTTGGGGAGACCCAGTACTTC
NA	many	TRBV5-1	TRBJ2-7	CASSSYPRGTLEQYF	TGCGCCAGCAGCTCATACCCCCGGGGAACCCTCGAGCAGTACTTC
TRBD1	few	TRBV29-1	TRBJ2-7	CSVIKRTGSVKTSYEQYF	TGCAGCGTGATCAAAAGGACAGGTTCGGTCAAGACCTCCTACGAGCAGTACTTC
NA	many	TRBV5-6	TRBJ2-4	CASSRLGRANIQYF	TGTGCCAGCAGCCGTCTAGGACGGGCAAACATTCAGTACTTC
NA	NA	TRBV24-1	TRBJ2-7	CATSDPGTGAYEQYF	TGTGCCACCAGTGACCCAGGGACGGGAGCCTACGAGCAGTACTTC
TRBD1	NA	TRBV20-1	TRBJ2-1	CSASTGGEQFF	TGCAGTGCGAGTACAGGGGGCGAGCAGTTCTTC
NA	many	TRBV4-2	TRBJ2-3	CASSQEGKAADTQYF	TGTGCCAGCAGCCAAGAGGGGAAAGCCGCTGATACGCAGTATTTT
TRBD2	many	TRBV9	TRBJ2-2	CASSVSTLSGVVTGELFF	TGTGCCAGCAGCGTATCTACTCTTAGCGGGGTAGTGACCGGGGAGCTGTTTTTT
NA	NA	TRBV6-2/TRBV6-3	TRBJ2-2	CASSFSDRPNTGELFF	TGTGCCAGCAGTTTTTCCGACAGGCCGAACACCGGGGAGCTGTTTTTT
NA	many	TRBV7-2	TRBJ2-3	CASSLGAAKNTDTQYF	TGTGCCAGCAGCTTAGGGGCTGCTAAAAACACAGATACGCAGTATTTT
NA	few	TRBV7-2	TRBJ2-2	CASSLQLSAGELFF	TGTGCCAGCAGCTTACAACTCTCCGCCGGGGAGCTGTTTTTT
NA	few	TRBV18	TRBJ1-1	CASSPQGIEAFF	TGTGCCAGCTCACCACAGGGAATTGAAGCTTTCTTT
NA	NA	TRBV6-2/TRBV6-3	TRBJ2-2	CASSYSISGELFF	TGTGCCAGCAGTTACTCGATTTCCGGGGAGCTGTTTTTT
NA	NA	TRBV6-2/TRBV6-3	TRBJ1-1	CASSLKAGAGTEAFF	TGTGCCAGCAGTTTGAAGGCAGGCGCGGGCACTGAAGCTTTCTTT
TRBD1	NA	TRBV20-1	TRBJ1-5	CSAIRDSNSNQPQHF	TGCAGTGCCATCCGGGACAGCAATAGCAATCAGCCCCAGCATTTT
TRBD1	few	TRBV30	TRBJ2-3	CAWSAGTGARTDTQYF	TGTGCCTGGAGTGCCGGGACAGGGGCGCGCACAGATACGCAGTATTTT
NA	many	TRBV7-2	TRBJ2-5	CASSPRSGETQYF	TGTGCCAGCAGCCCTCGATCGGGAGAGACCCAGTACTTC
TRBD2	many	TRBV5-1	TRBJ2-1	CASSSTSGGSSYNEQFF	TGCGCCAGCAGCTCTACTAGCGGGGGAAGCTCCTACAATGAGCAGTTCTTC
NA	NA	TRBV30	TRBJ2-2	CAWRAISAGELFF	TGTGCCTGGAGGGCCATTTCGGCCGGGGAGCTGTTTTTT
NA	few	TRBV20-1	TRBJ1-6	CSARSRSPVNSPLHF	TGCAGTGCTAGATCCCGGTCGCCTGTTAATTCACCCCTCCACTTT
TRBD2	NA	TRBV20-1	TRBJ2-7	CSAMGVAGSSYEQYF	TGCAGTGCCATGGGGGTAGCGGGTAGCTCCTACGAGCAGTACTTC
TRBD1	NA	TRBV7-9	TRBJ1-1	CASTKTGLNTEAFF	TGTGCCAGCACCAAGACAGGGTTGAACACTGAAGCTTTCTTT
TRBD1	many	TRBV28	TRBJ1-5	CASRRTGGGQPQHF	TGTGCCAGCAGAAGGACAGGGGGCGGACAGCCCCAGCATTTT
NA	few	TRBV7-3	TRBJ2-1	CASSLVAGNDNEQFF	TGTGCCAGCAGCTTAGTGGCGGGAAACGACAATGAGCAGTTCTTC
TRBD2	few	TRBV9	TRBJ2-3	CASSEKAGGITDTQYF	TGTGCCAGCAGCGAGAAAGCGGGAGGGATCACAGATACGCAGTATTTT
NA	many	TRBV6-2/TRBV6-3	TRBJ1-1	CASSIYMSTEAFF	TGTGCCAGCAGCATCTACATGAGCACTGAAGCTTTCTTT
NA	NA	TRBV12-3/TRBV12-4	TRBJ2-2	CASSLALGGAASGELFF	TGTGCCAGCAGTTTAGCGTTAGGGGGGGCGGCCTCCGGGGAGCTGTTTTTT
NA	few	TRBV7-9	TRBJ2-7	CASSLDPLREQYF	TGTGCCAGCAGCTTGGACCCGTTGCGAGAGCAGTACTTC
NA	NA	TRBV5-1	TRBJ1-1	CASSLEGGFNTEAFF	TGCGCCAGCAGCTTGGAAGGGGGGTTCAACACTGAAGCTTTCTTT
NA	NA	TRBV7-8	TRBJ2-7	CASSSVEAYYEQYF	TGTGCCAGCAGCTCTGTCGAAGCGTACTACGAGCAGTACTTC
NA	many	TRBV4-2	TRBJ1-4	CASSQDRGKLFF	TGTGCCAGCAGCCAAGACCGAGGGAAACTGTTTTTT